The clone carrying this T cell receptor beta chain occurred once. Its antigen remains unidentified. The sample is drawn from a study of vaccination effects on CD4 cells after COVID-19. The wider study: Each person got two doses of an mRNA SARS-CoV-2 vaccine, BNT162b2 or mRNA-1273. Samples were given by two convalescent patients 16 days and one week before vaccination. Regarding the study as a whole: A shortage of convalescent patients and an absence of early post-infection timepoints characterized the study.

TCRdb keeps only in-frame clones here, not all; method: immunoSEQ multiplex PCR. Of roughly 45,000 clones in the sample, around 72% were seen once. Expansion of antigen-specific CD4+ T cells with viral peptide pools was carried out by the ViraFEST assay before sequencing. Culture proceeded for approximately 10 days, and CD4+ T cells were then isolated. A positive SARS-CoV-2 PCR test fell between March and December 2020. The authors exchanged half the medium for IL-2 medium on days 3 and 7. V was clipped by 6 bases and J by 7 bases, with 15 bases between them. The CDR3 has 13 amino acids. Looked up from germline, CDR1 is SNHLY and CDR2 is FYNNEI.

The sequenced sample was CD4+ T cells from PBMCs cultured with a peptide pool, obtained before COVID-19 vaccination. The gene calls are TRBV2 and TRBJ1-2; tentative D call: TRBD1 (6 bases). This sequence originates from a human donor who had a prior SARS-CoV-2 infection. CDR3: CASRGQGMGGYTF. The DNA of the CDR3 is TGTGCCAGCAGAGGGCAGGGGATGGGTGGCTACACCTTC.